The 26 T cell receptor beta chains given below trace back to one sample, sequenced in a study of OX40 agonist ivuxolimab in advanced cancers. Clones were sequenced by immunoSEQ multiplex PCR, and TCRdb holds only the in-frame ones, with some missing. This table holds under 85,000 clones, around 80% found once. The source was CD4+ or CD8+ T cells sorted from blood, collected in a trial of the OX40 agonist ivuxolimab. The receptors derive from an adult with an advanced solid tumor such as melanoma, head and neck, liver or kidney cancer.

The chain carries TRBV6-5 and TRBJ2-1; the match to TRBD1 covers 8 bases. J lost 8 bases, V lost 8 bases, and 11 bases had no gene match. Germline CDR1 and CDR2: MNHEY and SVGAGI. CDR3 length equals 14 residues. The CDR3 DNA reads TGTGCCAGCGCGGACAGGGCCCCTTTAGATGAGCAGTTCTTC. This gives the protein CASADRAPLDEQFF.

This chain links TRBV5-1 with TRBJ1-3; no definite D call. This CDR3 contains 15 residues. Germline V gene lookup returns CDR1 SGHRS and CDR2 YFSETQ. The germline V and J ends were trimmed by 0 bases and 0 bases, with 7 bases remaining between them. CDR3 region: CASSLDGFSGNTIYF. CDR3 DNA sequence: TGCGCCAGCAGCTTGGACGGGTTCTCTGGAAACACCATATATTTT.

This sequence joins TRBV29-1 and TRBJ1-2; 8 bases map to TRBD1. The CDR3 has 16 amino acids. CDR1 SQVTM and CDR2 ANQGSEA come from the germline V gene. The V segment lost 3 bases and the J segment 2 bases; nucleotides outside the gene matches: 11. CDR3 loop: CSVESGGLFDNYGYTF. The CDR3 DNA reads as TGCAGCGTTGAGTCAGGGGGCCTGTTCGACAACTATGGCTACACCTTC.

The chain has TRBV4-1 and TRBJ1-3; a weak D match, TRBD1 (5 bases). Germline V gives CDR1 MGHRA, CDR2 YSYEKL. V was shortened by 1 base and J by 9 bases, with 16 bases between the two germline ends. The CDR3 covers 15 residues. The CDR3 nucleotides read TGCGCCAGCAGCCAAGCAATAGGAGTAGGGACCACCATATATTTT. Translated, it gives CASSQAIGVGTTIYF.

The gene calls are TRBV7-6 and TRBJ2-4, with TRBD2 identical over 8 bases. Germline V gives CDR1 SGHVS, CDR2 FNYEAQ. Trimming took 5 bases from V and 8 from J; bases not matched to a gene: 2. The CDR3 runs 12 residues. The CDR3 nucleotides read TGTGCCAGCAGCAGCGGGAGTGACATTCAGTACTTC. Encoded protein: CASSSGSDIQYF.

This sequence joins TRBV18 and TRBJ1-1; TRBD1 aligns across 7 bases. V shed 3 bases, J shed 5 bases, and the junction held 12 bases outside the gene matches. CDR3 length: 16 residues. In germline, CDR1 is KGHSH, CDR2 LQKENI. The CDR3 reads CASSPPRQGSLTEAFF. CDR3 DNA: TGTGCCAGCTCACCCCCCCGACAGGGTAGTTTGACTGAAGCTTTCTTT.

The rearrangement uses TRBV5-1 and TRBJ2-5; perhaps TRBD1 as D (6 bases). The CDR3 contains 13 residues. CDR1 and CDR2 (germline): SGHRS, YFSETQ. Trimming pared 3 bases from V and 1 base from J, leaving 7 bases between. In nucleotides, the CDR3 is TGCGCCAGCAGCTCAGGGGTCCAAGAGACCCAGTACTTC. Residues: CASSSGVQETQYF.

J is TRBJ2-2 and V is TRBV6-5; weak D call: TRBD1 (6 bases). V lost 0 bases to trimming and J lost 13 bases, with 21 bases between them. Germline lookup yields CDR1 MNHEY and CDR2 SVGAGI. The CDR3 extends over 16 amino acids. In DNA, the CDR3 is TGTGCCAGCAGTTACTCCCAGGGGACCCGGCGAAGGGGGCTGTTTTTT. Its translation: CASSYSQGTRRRGLFF.

The V gene is TRBV18, the J gene TRBJ1-5; the D is unclear. CDR3 length equals 13 residues. The germline V and J ends were trimmed by 3 bases and 5 bases, with 8 bases remaining between them. CDR1 is KGHSH, CDR2 LQKENI, per germline. The CDR3 spells CASSPFSDQPQHF. The CDR3 nucleotides read TGTGCCAGCTCACCGTTCAGCGATCAGCCCCAGCATTTT.

V is TRBV11-2 and J is TRBJ1-4, with 8 bases matching TRBD1. Germline V CDR1 and CDR2: SGHAT, FQNNGV. The CDR3 runs 16 residues. Germline trimming cut 8 bases from V and 7 bases from J; bases unmatched to any gene: 15. The CDR3 sequence is CASSPGPDRGPEKLFF. The CDR3 DNA reads TGTGCCAGCTCCCCCGGCCCCGACAGGGGCCCTGAAAAACTGTTTTTT.

V and J are TRBV7-2 and TRBJ2-7; 7 bases match TRBD2. V was clipped by 6 bases and J by 3 bases; unmatched bases: 14. Germline CDR1 is SGHTA and CDR2 is FQGNSA. This CDR3 has 16 residues. The CDR3 sequence is CASSSRGARERYEQYF. The CDR3 DNA reads as TGTGCCAGCAGTTCCCGAGGCGCGCGGGAGCGCTACGAGCAGTACTTC.

J is TRBJ1-2 and V is TRBV7-3; 8 bases are a match to TRBD1. After removal of 5 bases from V and 0 bases from J, the junction contained 8 bases not matched to a gene. Germline loops: CDR1 SGHTA, CDR2 FQGTGA. The CDR3 length is 16 residues. CDR3 sequence (DNA): TGTGCCAGCAGCAGGGACGACAGGGGAGCTAACTATGGCTACACCTTC. It yields the protein CASSRDDRGANYGYTF. The full variable domain, in which reference TRBV7-3 and TRBJ1-2 provide the parts outside the CDR3, is GAGVSQTPSNKVTEKGKYVELRCDPISGHTALYWYRQSLGQGPEFLIYFQGTGAADDSGLPNDRFFAVRPEGSVSTLKIQRTERGDSAVYLCASSRDDRGANYGYTFGSGTRLTVV.

The J gene is TRBJ1-4, the V gene TRBV27; 7 positions match TRBD1. There are 13 residues in the CDR3. The germline V gene encodes CDR1 MNHEY and CDR2 SMNVEV (reference sequence). The V gene end was trimmed by 6 bases and the J gene end by 10 bases; junction bases not matched to a gene: 8. CDR3 sequence (DNA): TGTGCCAGCAGCCCGCGACAGGGAGGAAAACTGTTTTTT. Translating it yields CASSPRQGGKLFF.

The chain joins TRBV6-5 to TRBJ1-1; no clear D. The V and J ends lost 0 bases and 0 bases respectively, with 8 bases between them. Germline V gives CDR1 MNHEY, CDR2 SVGAGI. The CDR3 has 15 amino acids. The CDR3 sequence is CASSYSISLNTEAFF. The CDR3 coding sequence is TGTGCCAGCAGTTACTCGATCTCATTGAACACTGAAGCTTTCTTT.

The J gene is TRBJ2-4, the V gene TRBV6-5; D remains unclear. V was trimmed by 0 bases and J by 4 bases, leaving 13 bases between them. Per the germline V gene, CDR1 is MNHEY and CDR2 is SVGAGI. This CDR3 region has 16 residues. The CDR3 sequence: CASSYSKSVGKNIQYF. The CDR3 DNA follows: TGTGCCAGCAGTTACTCGAAAAGCGTCGGGAAAAACATTCAGTACTTC.

The V call is TRBV19, the J call TRBJ2-7, with 9 bases fitting TRBD1. CDR1 and CDR2 from the germline V gene are LNHDA and SQIVND (reference sequence). The CDR3 sequence is 13 residues long. The V gene end was trimmed by 5 bases and the J gene end by 2 bases; junction bases not matched to a gene: 1. The CDR3, as DNA: TGTGCCAGTAGTGGGACAGGGACCTACGAGCAGTACTTC. This sequence encodes CASSGTGTYEQYF.

The rearrangement links TRBV7-3 to TRBJ1-2; 9 bases are a match to TRBD1. The V and J ends lost 2 bases and 7 bases, in that order; junction bases with no gene match: 8. This CDR3 has 15 residues. Germline CDR1 and CDR2: SGHTA and FQGTGA. CDR3 DNA: TGTGCCAGCAGCTTATCGACAGGGGGGACTAGTGGCTACACCTTC. This codes for CASSLSTGGTSGYTF.

The chain recombines TRBV19 with TRBJ1-2; possibly TRBD1 for D (6 bases). Germline values: CDR1 LNHDA, CDR2 SQIVND (reference sequence). Trimming removed 3 bases at V and 3 bases at J, with 17 bases between. This CDR3 has 16 amino acids. CDR3 DNA: TGTGCCAGTAGTATTATCCGGGACATGGCCCACTATGGCTACACCTTC. Translating it yields CASSIIRDMAHYGYTF.

The gene calls are TRBV5-1 and TRBJ2-1; 8 bases agree with TRBD2. The CDR3 spans 14 residues. The V segment lost 2 bases and the J segment 8 bases; nucleotides outside the gene matches: 6. CDR1 is SGHRS and CDR2 is YFSETQ in the germline V gene. The CDR3 region is CASSLDSGNDEQFF. The CDR3 bases are TGCGCCAGCAGCTTAGATAGCGGGAACGATGAGCAGTTCTTC.

This chain joins TRBV7-2 and TRBJ2-7; perhaps D is TRBD1 or TRBD2 (5 bases each). V shed 1 base and J shed 3 bases, with 7 bases lying between them. Germline V CDR1 and CDR2: SGHTA, FQGNSA. The CDR3 spans 13 residues. This chain's CDR3 is CASSLGGIYEQYF. The CDR3 nucleotides are TGTGCCAGCAGCTTAGGGGGGATCTACGAGCAGTACTTC.

The count of this clone is one. The V and J genes are TRBV6-6 and TRBJ2-3, with D possibly TRBD2 on 5 matching bases. Germline CDR1 reads MNHNY; CDR2 reads SVGAGI (reference sequence). CDR3 length: 12 residues. Here the CDR3 reads CAIRGFTDTQYF. CDR3 DNA sequence: TGTGCTATACGGGGATTCACAGATACGCAGTATTTT.

The chain is built from TRBV28 and TRBJ2-7, with 7 bases aligning to TRBD2. Germline-derived CDR1 and CDR2 are MDHEN and SYDVKM. This CDR3 region has 15 residues. Germline trimming cut 5 bases from V and 1 base from J; bases unmatched to any gene: 8. In DNA form, the CDR3 reads TGTGCCAGCAGTCAGGCGGGAGTTACTTCCTACGAGCAGTACTTC. It codes for CASSQAGVTSYEQYF.

The rearrangement links TRBV9 to TRBJ1-3, with 8 nucleotides matching TRBD1. The ends lost 4 bases at V and 0 bases at J; junction bases unmatched: 9. The CDR3 covers 17 residues. Germline lookup yields CDR1 SGDLS and CDR2 YYNGEE. CDR3 nucleotides: TGTGCCAGCAGCCCCCGGACAGGGTTCTCCTCTGGAAACACCATATATTTT. Protein sequence: CASSPRTGFSSGNTIYF. Based on the CDR3 plus reference TRBV9 and TRBJ1-3, the full variable domain is DSGVTQTPKHLITATGQRVTLRCSPRSGDLSVYWYQQSLDQGLQFLIQYYNGEERAKGNILERFSAQQFPDLHSELNLSSLELGDSALYFCASSPRTGFSSGNTIYFGEGSWLTVV.

V and J are TRBV6-5 and TRBJ2-5, with D possibly being TRBD2 (5 bases). Germline V gene lookup returns CDR1 MNHEY and CDR2 SVGAGI. The CDR3 is 16 amino acids. The V end lost 6 bases, the J end lost 5 bases, and 22 bases lay between the germline ends. CDR3 coding DNA: TGTGCCAGCAGCTACGGGTTTTCCCGTGGGGAGGAGACCCAGTACTTC. Translated: CASSYGFSRGEETQYF.

The J gene is TRBJ1-1, the V gene TRBV5-5; 8 bases map to TRBD1. With V trimmed by 3 bases and J by 6 bases, 7 bases remained unmatched. Germline lookup yields CDR1 SGHKS and CDR2 YYEKEE (reference sequence). The CDR3 has 14 amino acids. This CDR3 reads CASSYLDRVAEAFF. The CDR3 coding sequence is TGTGCCAGCAGCTATCTGGACAGGGTGGCTGAAGCTTTCTTT.

The chain couples TRBV4-3 to TRBJ1-4; TRBD1 matches at 7 bases. CDR1 is LGHNA and CDR2 is YSLEER in the germline V gene. The J segment lost 3 bases and the V segment lost 4 bases, leaving 5 bases of the junction unmatched. This CDR3 region has 15 residues. The CDR3 DNA reads TGCGCCAGCAGCCCACAGGGGCGTTCTAATGAAAAACTGTTTTTT. Translating gives CASSPQGRSNEKLFF.